One sample yielded the 27 T cell receptor beta chains listed below, sequenced in a study of blood T cell repertoires in COVID-19. This table comes from immunoSEQ multiplex PCR, and its TCRdb copy is limited to in-frame clones, with some not included. The table records 120,000 to 150,000 clones, 87% of them present only once. Material: peripheral blood. All receptors derive from a man aged 45-65 years who had recovered from COVID-19.

The chain recombines TRBV14 with TRBJ1-1; unclear D gene. Germline CDR1 reads SGHDN; CDR2 reads FVKESK. The CDR3 is 15 residues long. V shed 1 base and J shed 6 bases, with 15 bases lying between them. CDR3 DNA sequence: TGTGCCAGCAGCCAAGGGCTCCGGTCAGAGGCTGAAGCTTTCTTT. This translates into CASSQGLRSEAEAFF.

J is TRBJ1-1 and V is TRBV7-9; tentative D call: TRBD1 (6 bases). V gave up 4 bases and J gave up 2 bases, with 14 bases separating them. Per the germline V gene, CDR1 is SEHNR and CDR2 is FQNEAQ (reference sequence). This CDR3 contains 15 residues. CDR3 DNA: TGTGCCAGCAGCTGGGGTTCAGGGGCTAACACTGAAGCTTTCTTT. Protein: CASSWGSGANTEAFF.

This clone was detected once. This chain connects TRBV5-6 to TRBJ2-3; D is ambiguous. V gave up 4 bases and J gave up 4 bases, with 10 bases separating them. The CDR3 runs 13 residues. Germline CDR1 reads SGHDT; CDR2 reads YYEEEE. This CDR3 is CASSGELADTQYF. Written as DNA, the CDR3 is TGTGCCAGCAGCGGTGAGTTGGCAGATACGCAGTATTTT.

The chain carries TRBV6-5 and TRBJ1-4, with a weak D call TRBD1 (5 bases). There are 15 residues in the CDR3. Trimming cost V 8 bases and J 3 bases, with 16 bases left between them. CDR1 and CDR2 (germline): MNHEY, SVGAGI. CDR3 DNA sequence: TGTGCCAGCCGGGGGGGGATGTTGCCTAATGAAAAACTGTTTTTT. Protein: CASRGGMLPNEKLFF.

This chain links TRBV18 with TRBJ1-1; possible D gene TRBD1, 6 bases. The germline V gene encodes CDR1 KGHSH and CDR2 LQKENI. CDR3 length: 14 residues. Trimming left V 3 bases short and J 2 bases short, with 10 bases between. In DNA, the CDR3 is TGTGCCAGCTCACCGCAGGGGACCAACACTGAAGCTTTCTTT. As protein: CASSPQGTNTEAFF.

The chain uses TRBV2 and TRBJ2-7; D possibly corresponds to TRBD2 (5 bases). Germline CDR1 reads SNHLY; CDR2 reads FYNNEI. Deletions cut 7 bases from V and 3 bases from J, with 19 bases between. The CDR3 loop spans 15 amino acids. In DNA, the CDR3 is TGTGCCAGCAACCAAAGCCCCACTAGTAACTACGAGCAGTACTTC. Residues: CASNQSPTSNYEQYF.

The rearrangement uses TRBV7-3 and TRBJ2-1; 8 bases are shared with TRBD2. Germline loops: CDR1 SGHTA, CDR2 FQGTGA. The CDR3 covers 15 residues. Trimming cost V 0 bases and J 6 bases; bases outside gene matches: 4. The DNA for the CDR3 is TGTGCCAGCAGCTTAACTAGCGGGGTGATCAATGAGCAGTTCTTC. It is translated as CASSLTSGVINEQFF.

The chain combines TRBV11-2 with TRBJ2-1; 7 bases are a match to TRBD2. There are 14 residues in the CDR3. Germline-derived CDR1 and CDR2 are SGHAT and FQNNGV. The J segment lost 2 bases and the V segment lost 5 bases, leaving 3 bases of the junction unmatched. The CDR3 bases are TGTGCCAGCAGCGCAGCGGGACCCTACAATGAGCAGTTCTTC. This gives the protein CASSAAGPYNEQFF.

J is TRBJ2-7 and V is TRBV7-3; a weak D match, TRBD2 (7 bases). In germline, CDR1 is SGHTA, CDR2 FQGTGA. The CDR3 is 15 residues long. Trimming left V 0 bases short and J 4 bases short, with 13 bases between. CDR3 region: CASSLTGGPAYEQYF. In nucleotides, the CDR3 is TGTGCCAGCAGCTTAACGGGGGGGCCGGCTTACGAGCAGTACTTC.

The CDR3 region is CASGTSGGVPDTQYF. Written as DNA, the CDR3 is TGTGCCAGTGGGACTAGCGGGGGAGTTCCAGATACGCAGTATTTT. The chain is built from TRBV5-4 and TRBJ2-3; 14 positions match TRBD2. V was clipped by 8 bases and J by 4 bases; unmatched bases: 6. CDR3 length equals 15 residues. Germline V lookup: CDR1 SGHNT, CDR2 YYREEE (reference sequence).

The CDR3 loop is CASSFGGRDGYTF. DNA of the CDR3: TGCGCCAGCAGCTTCGGGGGGCGCGATGGCTACACCTTC. This chain joins TRBV5-1 and TRBJ1-2, with D possibly TRBD1 on 6 matching bases. The CDR3 is 13 residues long. From germline, CDR1 is SGHRS and CDR2 YFSETQ. Trimming removed 2 bases at V and 6 bases at J, with 11 bases between.

This chain connects TRBV7-2 to TRBJ2-3; 7 nucleotides agree with TRBD2. CDR3 length: 13 residues. CDR1 SGHTA and CDR2 FQGNSA come from the germline V gene. The V segment lost 5 bases and the J segment 6 bases; nucleotides outside the gene matches: 5. The CDR3 is CASSTRTSDTQYF. CDR3 nucleotide sequence: TGTGCCAGCAGCACTAGGACTAGTGATACGCAGTATTTT.

The rearrangement joins TRBV18 to TRBJ2-1; 10 nucleotides line up with TRBD2. J gave up 8 bases and V 0 bases, and 10 bases lay outside the gene matches. CDR1 is KGHSH, CDR2 LQKENI, per germline. The CDR3 consists of 17 residues. CDR3 nucleotide sequence: TGTGCCAGCTCACCACCCCTAGCGGGGGACTTAGGGGATGAGCAGTTCTTC. The encoded protein is CASSPPLAGDLGDEQFF.

V usage is TRBV9 and J usage is TRBJ1-5; D is unresolved. Germline V gene data show CDR1 as SGDLS and CDR2 as YYNGEE. The CDR3 contains 13 residues. The V end lost 4 bases, the J end lost 5 bases, and 10 bases lay between the germline ends. CDR3 DNA sequence: TGTGCCAGCAGCACACAGCCGGATCAGCCCCAGCATTTT. Its translation is CASSTQPDQPQHF.

The CDR3 protein is CASKPEGALKANTGELFF. The CDR3 coding sequence is TGTGCCAGCAAACCCGAGGGGGCCCTTAAGGCGAACACCGGGGAGCTGTTTTTT. This chain joins TRBV7-9 and TRBJ2-2; 7 bases are shared with TRBD1. V shed 7 bases, J shed 0 bases, and the junction held 14 bases outside the gene matches. The CDR3 loop spans 18 amino acids. Germline V gene lookup returns CDR1 SEHNR and CDR2 FQNEAQ (reference sequence).

The chain couples TRBV7-9 to TRBJ2-2; 14 bases are shared with TRBD2. J lost 0 bases, V lost 5 bases, and 2 bases had no gene match. Germline loops: CDR1 SEHNR, CDR2 FQNEAQ (reference sequence). This CDR3 is 17 amino acids long. CDR3 nucleotides: TGTGCCAGCAGCGGACTAGCGGGGGGCGCGAACACCGGGGAGCTGTTTTTT. The encoded protein is CASSGLAGGANTGELFF.

V gene TRBV13 combines with J gene TRBJ2-5; TRBD1 agrees at 9 bases. The germline CDR1 and CDR2 sequences are PRHDT and FYEKMQ (reference sequence). V lost 0 bases, J lost 5 bases, and 4 bases stayed unmatched. There are 15 residues in the CDR3. This CDR3 is CASSLGTGGWETQYF. CDR3 sequence (DNA): TGTGCCAGCAGCTTAGGAACAGGGGGCTGGGAGACCCAGTACTTC.

The chain joins TRBV7-2 to TRBJ1-4; 9 bases align to TRBD1. This CDR3 has 15 residues. Trimming took 4 bases from V and 3 from J; bases not matched to a gene: 3. From germline, CDR1 is SGHTA and CDR2 FQGNSA. CDR3 protein: CASSSTGGANEKLFF. The CDR3 nucleotides are TGTGCCAGCAGCTCTACAGGGGGCGCTAATGAAAAACTGTTTTTT.

The chain is built from TRBV27 and TRBJ1-5; no clear D gene. V was shortened by 6 bases and J by 3 bases, with 6 bases between the two germline ends. The CDR3 is 12 amino acids. Germline assignment: CDR1 MNHEY and CDR2 SMNVEV (reference sequence). CDR3 sequence: CASSGVNQPQHF. The CDR3 DNA reads as TGTGCCAGCAGCGGAGTCAATCAGCCCCAGCATTTT.

The V call is TRBV10-3, the J call TRBJ1-5; the match to TRBD1 covers 7 bases. From germline, CDR1 is ENHRY and CDR2 SYGVKD. The CDR3 contains 14 residues. Germline trimming cut 3 bases from V and 3 bases from J; bases unmatched to any gene: 2. CDR3: CAISDDRVNQPQHF. In DNA form, the CDR3 reads TGTGCCATCAGTGACGACAGGGTCAATCAGCCCCAGCATTTT.

This chain uses TRBV6-5 with TRBJ1-1; D is undetermined. Trimming removed 2 bases at V and 3 bases at J, with 13 bases between. The CDR3 covers 15 residues. Germline V gene sequence: CDR1 MNHEY, CDR2 SVGAGI. The CDR3 nucleotides read TGTGCCAGCAGTTACCCCCCAGGTTTGCACACTGAAGCTTTCTTT. Its protein is CASSYPPGLHTEAFF.

This clone was found a few times. The V call is TRBV21-1, the J call TRBJ1-2; the table's D call, TRBD1, was not checked against the DNA. TRBV21-1 is annotated as a pseudogene. This CDR3 spans 13 amino acids. This chain's CDR3 is CASSHIQGNGYTF. In DNA form, the CDR3 reads TGTGCCAGCAGCCATATACAGGGTAATGGCTACACCTTC.

The chain employs TRBV6-5 and TRBJ1-3; 8 nucleotides agree with TRBD1. Looked up from germline, CDR1 is MNHEY and CDR2 is SVGAGI. V shed 6 bases and J 2 bases; nucleotides not matched to a gene: 3. This CDR3 is 14 amino acids long. The chain's CDR3 is CASRTDRAGNTIYF. CDR3 coding DNA: TGTGCCAGCAGAACGGACAGGGCTGGAAACACCATATATTTT.

This clone was counted once. The rearrangement links TRBV11-2 to TRBJ2-4; a weak D match, TRBD1 (5 bases). This CDR3 region has 13 residues. CDR1 SGHAT and CDR2 FQNNGV come from the germline V gene. Trimming stripped 8 bases from V and 0 bases from J, with 8 bases between. The CDR3 nucleotides are TGTGCCAGCGCAGGGATAGCCAAAAACATTCAGTACTTC. Translated, it gives CASAGIAKNIQYF.

The chain recombines TRBV3-1 (or the pseudogene TRBV3-2) with TRBJ2-3; 7 nucleotides agree with TRBD1. V lost 4 bases, J lost 6 bases, and 7 bases stayed unmatched. This CDR3 spans 14 amino acids. Germline assignment: CDR1 LGHDT and CDR2 YNNKEL (reference sequence). CDR3 nucleotide sequence: TGTGCCAGCAGCCCTACCGACAGGGTGGATACGCAGTATTTT. Protein product: CASSPTDRVDTQYF.

This clone was counted a single time. The CDR3 DNA follows: TGTGCCAGCAGTTACGGACTAGCGGACACAGATACGCAGTATTTT. Amino acid sequence: CASSYGLADTDTQYF. This chain connects TRBV6-5 to TRBJ2-3; 10 nucleotides match TRBD2. The germline gives CDR1 MNHEY, CDR2 SVGAGI. The V gene end was trimmed by 2 bases and the J gene end by 2 bases; junction bases not matched to a gene: 1. This CDR3 has 15 amino acids.

This clone occurred once. V and J are TRBV27 and TRBJ2-5; a weak D match, TRBD2 (6 bases). Trimming took 2 bases from V and 5 from J, leaving 12 bases between them. The germline V gene encodes CDR1 MNHEY and CDR2 SMNVEV (reference sequence). The CDR3 contains 14 residues. As DNA, the CDR3 is TGTGCCAGCAGTTTAGAGACGGGGGACGAGACCCAGTACTTC. This translates into CASSLETGDETQYF.